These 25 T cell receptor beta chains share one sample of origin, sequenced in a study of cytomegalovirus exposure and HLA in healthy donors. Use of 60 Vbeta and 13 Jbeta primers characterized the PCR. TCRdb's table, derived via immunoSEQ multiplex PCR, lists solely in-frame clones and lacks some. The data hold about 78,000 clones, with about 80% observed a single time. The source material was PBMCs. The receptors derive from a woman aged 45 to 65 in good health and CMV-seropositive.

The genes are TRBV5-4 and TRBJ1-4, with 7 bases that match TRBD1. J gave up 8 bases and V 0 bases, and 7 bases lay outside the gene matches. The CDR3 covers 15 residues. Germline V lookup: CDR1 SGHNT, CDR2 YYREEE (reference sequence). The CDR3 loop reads CASSLERGQGEKLFF. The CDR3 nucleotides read TGTGCCAGCAGCTTGGAAAGGGGGCAAGGGGAAAAACTGTTTTTT.

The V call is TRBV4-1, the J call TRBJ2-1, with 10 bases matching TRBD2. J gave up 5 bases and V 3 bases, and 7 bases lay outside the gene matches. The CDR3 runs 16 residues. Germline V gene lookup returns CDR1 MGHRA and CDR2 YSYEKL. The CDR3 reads CASSQTERGGDNEQFF. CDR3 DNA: TGCGCCAGCAGCCAGACAGAGCGGGGGGGAGACAATGAGCAGTTCTTC.

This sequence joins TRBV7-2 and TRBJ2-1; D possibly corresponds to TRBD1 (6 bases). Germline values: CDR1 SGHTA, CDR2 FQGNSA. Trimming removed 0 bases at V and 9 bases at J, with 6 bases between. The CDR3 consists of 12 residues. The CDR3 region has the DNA TGTGCCAGCAGCTTAGCAGGGGGTGAGCAGTTCTTC. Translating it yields CASSLAGGEQFF.

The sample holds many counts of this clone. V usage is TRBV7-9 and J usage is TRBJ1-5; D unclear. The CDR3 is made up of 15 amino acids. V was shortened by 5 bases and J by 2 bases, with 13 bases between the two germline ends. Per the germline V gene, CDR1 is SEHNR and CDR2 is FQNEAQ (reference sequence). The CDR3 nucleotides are TGTGCCAGCAGCAACGACCTCGGGGGCAATCAGCCCCAGCATTTT. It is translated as CASSNDLGGNQPQHF.

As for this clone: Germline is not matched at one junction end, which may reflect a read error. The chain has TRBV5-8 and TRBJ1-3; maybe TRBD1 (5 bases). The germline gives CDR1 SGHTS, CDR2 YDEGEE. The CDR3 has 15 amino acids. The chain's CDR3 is CASSLGQISGNAIYF. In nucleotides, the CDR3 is TGTGCCAGCAGCTTGGGACAGATATCTGGAAACGCCATATATTTT.

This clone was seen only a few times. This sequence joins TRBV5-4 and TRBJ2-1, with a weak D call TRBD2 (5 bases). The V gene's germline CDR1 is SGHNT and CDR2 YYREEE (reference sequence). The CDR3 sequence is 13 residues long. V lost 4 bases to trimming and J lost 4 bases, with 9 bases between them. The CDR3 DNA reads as TGTGCCAGCAGCCAAGGACTTTACAATGAGCAGTTCTTC. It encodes CASSQGLYNEQFF.

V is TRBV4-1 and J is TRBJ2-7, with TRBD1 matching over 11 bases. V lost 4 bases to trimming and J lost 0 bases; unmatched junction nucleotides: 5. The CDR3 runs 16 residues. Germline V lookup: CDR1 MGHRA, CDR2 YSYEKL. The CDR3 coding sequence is TGCGCCAGCAGCCCCGCCGGGACAGGGGGCTCCTACGAGCAGTACTTC. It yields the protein CASSPAGTGGSYEQYF.

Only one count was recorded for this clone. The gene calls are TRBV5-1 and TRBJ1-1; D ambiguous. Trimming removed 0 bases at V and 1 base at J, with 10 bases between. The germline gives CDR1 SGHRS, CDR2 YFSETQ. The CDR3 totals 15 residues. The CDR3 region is CASSLDGRSNTEAFF. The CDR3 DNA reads TGCGCCAGCAGCTTGGACGGCAGGTCGAACACTGAAGCTTTCTTT.

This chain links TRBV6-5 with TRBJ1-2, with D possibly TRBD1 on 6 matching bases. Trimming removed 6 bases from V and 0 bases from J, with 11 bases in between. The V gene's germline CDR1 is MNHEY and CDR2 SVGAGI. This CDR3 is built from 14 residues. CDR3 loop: CASSKGHSNYGYTF. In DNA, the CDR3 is TGTGCCAGCAGCAAGGGACACTCTAACTATGGCTACACCTTC.

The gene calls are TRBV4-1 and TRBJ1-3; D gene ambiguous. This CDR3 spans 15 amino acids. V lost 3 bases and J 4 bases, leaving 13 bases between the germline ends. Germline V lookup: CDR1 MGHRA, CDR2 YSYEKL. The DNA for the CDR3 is TGCGCCAGCAGCCACGCTCGGACGGGGGGAAACACCATATATTTT. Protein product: CASSHARTGGNTIYF.

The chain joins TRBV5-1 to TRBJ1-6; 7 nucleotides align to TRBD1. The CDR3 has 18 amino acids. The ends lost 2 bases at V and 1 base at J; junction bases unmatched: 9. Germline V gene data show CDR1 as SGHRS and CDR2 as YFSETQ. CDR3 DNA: TGCGCCAGCAGCTTTCGCACACAGGGGACTTCCTATAATTCACCCCTCCACTTT. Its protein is CASSFRTQGTSYNSPLHF.

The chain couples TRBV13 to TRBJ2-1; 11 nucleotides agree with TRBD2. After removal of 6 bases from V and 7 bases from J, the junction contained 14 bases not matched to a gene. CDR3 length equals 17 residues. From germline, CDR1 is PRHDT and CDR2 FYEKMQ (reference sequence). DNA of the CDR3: TGTGCCAGCAGTTTACTTGACCTAGCGGGGGGTTTTAATGAGCAGTTCTTC. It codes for CASSLLDLAGGFNEQFF.

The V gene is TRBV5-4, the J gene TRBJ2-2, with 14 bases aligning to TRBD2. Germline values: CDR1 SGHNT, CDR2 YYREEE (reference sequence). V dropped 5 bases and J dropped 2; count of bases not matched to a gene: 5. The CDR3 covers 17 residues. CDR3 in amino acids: CASRPGLAGENTGELFF. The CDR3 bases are TGTGCCAGCAGACCGGGACTAGCGGGAGAAAACACCGGGGAGCTGTTTTTT. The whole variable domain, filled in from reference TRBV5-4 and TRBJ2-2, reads ETGVTQSPTHLIKTRGQQVTLRCSSQSGHNTVSWYQQALGQGPQFIFQYYREEENGRGNFPPRFSGLQFPNYSSELNVNALELDDSALYLCASRPGLAGENTGELFFGEGSRLTVL.

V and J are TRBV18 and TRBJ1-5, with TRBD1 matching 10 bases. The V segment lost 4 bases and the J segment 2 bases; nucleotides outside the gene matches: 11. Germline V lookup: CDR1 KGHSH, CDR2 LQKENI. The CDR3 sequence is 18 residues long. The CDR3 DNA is TGTGCCAGCTCACAGGGTCCCCCCGGGACAGGGGGCAATCAGCCCCAGCATTTT. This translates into CASSQGPPGTGGNQPQHF.

Here the CDR3 DNA reads TGTGCCTGGGAGCCAGGGGGCTGGACTGAAGCTTTCTTT. It translates to CAWEPGGWTEAFF. V usage is TRBV30 and J usage is TRBJ1-1; 8 nucleotides agree with TRBD1. Germline trimming cut 5 bases from V and 5 bases from J; bases unmatched to any gene: 7. Germline V gene lookup returns CDR1 GTSNPN and CDR2 SVGIG (reference sequence). The CDR3 extends over 13 amino acids.

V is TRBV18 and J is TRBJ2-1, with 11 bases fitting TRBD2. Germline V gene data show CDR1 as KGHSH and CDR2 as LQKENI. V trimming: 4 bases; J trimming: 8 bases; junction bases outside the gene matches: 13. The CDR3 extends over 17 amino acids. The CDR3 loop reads CASSRTLAGGPSDEQFF. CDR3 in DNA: TGTGCCAGCTCACGAACCCTAGCGGGAGGACCTTCTGATGAGCAGTTCTTC. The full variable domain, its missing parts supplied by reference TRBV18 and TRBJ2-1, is NAGVMQNPRHLVRRRGQEARLRCSPMKGHSHVYWYRQLPEEGLKFMVYLQKENIIDESGMPKERFSAEFPKEGPSILRIQQVVRGDSAAYFCASSRTLAGGPSDEQFFGPGTRLTVL.

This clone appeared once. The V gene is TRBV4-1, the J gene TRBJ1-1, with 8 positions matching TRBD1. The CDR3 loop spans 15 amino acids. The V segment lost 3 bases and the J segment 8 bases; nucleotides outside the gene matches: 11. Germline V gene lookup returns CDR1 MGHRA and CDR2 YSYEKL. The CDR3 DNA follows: TGCGCCAGCAGCCAGGCCGGGCAGGGGGCTGGAGAAGCTTTCTTT. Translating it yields CASSQAGQGAGEAFF.

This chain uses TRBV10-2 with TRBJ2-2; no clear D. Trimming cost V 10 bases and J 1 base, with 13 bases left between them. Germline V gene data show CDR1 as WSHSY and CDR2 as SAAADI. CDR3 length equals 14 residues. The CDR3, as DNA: TGCGCCATTACACTTGAGGAGAACACCGGGGAGCTGTTTTTT. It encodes CAITLEENTGELFF.

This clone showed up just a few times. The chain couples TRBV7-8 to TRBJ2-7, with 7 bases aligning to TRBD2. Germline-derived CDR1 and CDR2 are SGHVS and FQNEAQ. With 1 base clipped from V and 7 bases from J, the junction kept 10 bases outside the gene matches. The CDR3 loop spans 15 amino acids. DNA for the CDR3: TGTGCCAGCAGCTTAGTATGGGGGGGGACGGGGGAGCAGTACGTC. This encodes CASSLVWGGTGEQYV.

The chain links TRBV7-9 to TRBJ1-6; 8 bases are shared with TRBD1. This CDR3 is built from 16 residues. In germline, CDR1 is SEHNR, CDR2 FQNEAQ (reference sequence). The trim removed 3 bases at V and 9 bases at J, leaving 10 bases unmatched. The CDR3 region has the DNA TGTGCCAGCAGCTTCGGACAGGGTTCATATGGTTCACCCCTCCACTTT. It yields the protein CASSFGQGSYGSPLHF.

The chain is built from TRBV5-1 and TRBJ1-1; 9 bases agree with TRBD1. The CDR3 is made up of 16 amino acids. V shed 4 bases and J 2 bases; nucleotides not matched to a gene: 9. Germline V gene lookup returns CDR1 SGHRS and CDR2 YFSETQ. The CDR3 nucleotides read TGCGCCAGCAGCCAAAATGCGGACAGGGGTAACACTGAAGCTTTCTTT. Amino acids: CASSQNADRGNTEAFF.

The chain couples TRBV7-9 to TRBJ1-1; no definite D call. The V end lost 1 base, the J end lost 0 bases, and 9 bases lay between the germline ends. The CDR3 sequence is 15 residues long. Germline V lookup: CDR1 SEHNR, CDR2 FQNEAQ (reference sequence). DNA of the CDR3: TGTGCCAGCAGCTTAGGGGAGCACATGAACACTGAAGCTTTCTTT. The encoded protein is CASSLGEHMNTEAFF.

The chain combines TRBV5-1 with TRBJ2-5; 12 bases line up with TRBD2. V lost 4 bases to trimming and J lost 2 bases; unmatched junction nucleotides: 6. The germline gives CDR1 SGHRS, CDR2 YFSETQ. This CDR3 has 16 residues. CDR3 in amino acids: CASSLAGGPSQETQYF. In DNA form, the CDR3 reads TGCGCCAGCAGCCTAGCGGGAGGGCCTAGTCAAGAGACCCAGTACTTC.

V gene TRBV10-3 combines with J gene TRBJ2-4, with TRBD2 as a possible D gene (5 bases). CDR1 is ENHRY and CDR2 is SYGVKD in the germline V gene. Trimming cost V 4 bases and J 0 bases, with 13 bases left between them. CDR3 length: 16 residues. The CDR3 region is CAISARETLAKNIQYF. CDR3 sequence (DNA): TGTGCCATCAGTGCCCGGGAAACCCTAGCCAAAAACATTCAGTACTTC.

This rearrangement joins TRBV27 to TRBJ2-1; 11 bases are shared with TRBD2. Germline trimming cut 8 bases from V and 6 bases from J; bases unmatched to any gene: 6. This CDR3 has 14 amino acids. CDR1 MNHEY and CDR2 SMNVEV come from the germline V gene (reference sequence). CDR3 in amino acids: CASGLAGGFNEQFF. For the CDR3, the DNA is TGTGCCAGCGGCCTAGCGGGAGGTTTCAATGAGCAGTTCTTC.